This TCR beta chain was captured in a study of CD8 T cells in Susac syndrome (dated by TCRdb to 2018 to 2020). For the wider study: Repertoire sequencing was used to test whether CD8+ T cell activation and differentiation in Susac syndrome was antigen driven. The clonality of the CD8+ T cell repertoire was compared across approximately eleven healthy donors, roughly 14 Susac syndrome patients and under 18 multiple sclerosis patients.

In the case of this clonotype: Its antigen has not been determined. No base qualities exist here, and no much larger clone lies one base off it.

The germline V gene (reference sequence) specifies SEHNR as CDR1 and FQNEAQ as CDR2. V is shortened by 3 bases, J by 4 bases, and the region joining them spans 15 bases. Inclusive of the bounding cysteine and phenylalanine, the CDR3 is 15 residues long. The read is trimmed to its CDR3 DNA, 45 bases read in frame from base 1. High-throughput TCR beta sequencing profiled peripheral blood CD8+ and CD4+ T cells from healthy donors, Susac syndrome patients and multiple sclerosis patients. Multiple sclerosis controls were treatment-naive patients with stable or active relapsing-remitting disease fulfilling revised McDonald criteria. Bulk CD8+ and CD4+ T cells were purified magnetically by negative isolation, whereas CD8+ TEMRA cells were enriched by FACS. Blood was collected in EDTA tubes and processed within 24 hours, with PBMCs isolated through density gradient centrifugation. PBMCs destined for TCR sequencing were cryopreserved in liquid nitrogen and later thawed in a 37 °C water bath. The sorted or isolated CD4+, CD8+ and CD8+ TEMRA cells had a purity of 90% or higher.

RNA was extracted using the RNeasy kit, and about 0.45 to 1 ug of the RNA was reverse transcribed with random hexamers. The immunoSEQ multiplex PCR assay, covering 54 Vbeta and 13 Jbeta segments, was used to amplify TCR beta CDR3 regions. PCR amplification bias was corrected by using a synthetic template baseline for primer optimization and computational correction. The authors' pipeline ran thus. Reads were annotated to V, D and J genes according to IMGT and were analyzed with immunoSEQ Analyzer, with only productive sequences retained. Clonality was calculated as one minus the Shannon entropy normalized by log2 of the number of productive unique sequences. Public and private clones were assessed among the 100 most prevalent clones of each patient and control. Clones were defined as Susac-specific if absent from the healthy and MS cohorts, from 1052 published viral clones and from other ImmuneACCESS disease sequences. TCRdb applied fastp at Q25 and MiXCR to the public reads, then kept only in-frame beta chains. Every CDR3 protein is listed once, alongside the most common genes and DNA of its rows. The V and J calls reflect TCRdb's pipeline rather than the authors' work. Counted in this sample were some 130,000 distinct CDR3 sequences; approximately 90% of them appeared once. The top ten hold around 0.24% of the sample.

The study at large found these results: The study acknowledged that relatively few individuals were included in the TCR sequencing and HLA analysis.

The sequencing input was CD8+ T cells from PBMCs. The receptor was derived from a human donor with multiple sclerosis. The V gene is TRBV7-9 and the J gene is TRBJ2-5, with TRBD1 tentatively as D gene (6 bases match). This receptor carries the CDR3 CASSFSQGLGETQYF. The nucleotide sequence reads TGTGCCAGCAGCTTTAGTCAGGGGTTGGGAGAGACCCAGTACTTC.